The 11 T cell receptor beta chains below come from one sample, sequenced in a study of cytomegalovirus exposure and HLA in healthy donors. Use of 60 Vbeta and 13 Jbeta primers characterized the PCR. Produced via immunoSEQ multiplex PCR; TCRdb's table is partial and in-frame only. The sample yields fewer than 110,000 clones, approximately 74% seen once. The sequenced sample was PBMCs. The source of these receptors is a woman in her 40s in good health and CMV-seropositive.

V and J are TRBV5-4 and TRBJ1-2; weak D call: TRBD1 (6 bases). Germline CDR1 SGHNT, CDR2 YYREEE (reference sequence). The length of the CDR3 is 14 residues. V lost 0 bases, J lost 2 bases, and 8 bases lay in between. The CDR3 nucleotides read TGTGCCAGCAGCTTGGGACAGGTAAACTATGGCTACACCTTC. This translates into CASSLGQVNYGYTF.

V usage is TRBV7-9 and J usage is TRBJ1-1; 9 bases are a match to TRBD1. Germline trimming cut 3 bases from V and 11 bases from J; bases unmatched to any gene: 4. This CDR3 is built from 12 residues. Germline CDR1 SEHNR, CDR2 FQNEAQ (reference sequence). The CDR3, as DNA: TGTGCCAGCAGCTTGGGACAGGGCCAGGCTTTCTTT. It specifies CASSLGQGQAFF.

The chain carries TRBV27 and TRBJ1-1, with TRBD1 matching over 8 bases. Per germline, CDR1 MNHEY and CDR2 SMNVEV (reference sequence). The CDR3 runs to 16 residues. V lost 5 bases and J lost 0; bases outside the gene matches: 8. DNA of the CDR3: TGTGCCAGCAGTCCCCCCGGGACAGGAATGAACACTGAAGCTTTCTTT. Its protein product is CASSPPGTGMNTEAFF.

V gene TRBV4-1 combines with J gene TRBJ2-7; D gene ambiguous. The V and J ends lost 1 base and 1 base respectively, with 11 bases between them. CDR3 length equals 15 residues. Per the germline V gene, CDR1 is MGHRA and CDR2 is YSYEKL. The CDR3 here is CASSQAPGDSYEQYF. As DNA, the CDR3 is TGCGCCAGCAGCCAAGCCCCCGGTGATTCCTACGAGCAGTACTTC.

This clone was seen just once. The chain is built from TRBV28 and TRBJ2-7; TRBD2 might be the D (6 bases). Germline values: CDR1 MDHEN, CDR2 SYDVKM. Deletions cut 9 bases from V and 2 bases from J, with 11 bases between. The CDR3 sequence is 12 residues long. CDR3 amino acids: CASGGAPYEQYF. CDR3 bases: TGTGCCAGTGGAGGGGCCCCCTACGAGCAGTACTTC. Together with reference TRBV28 and TRBJ2-7, the CDR3 gives the full variable domain: DVKVTQSSRYLVKRTGEKVFLECVQDMDHENMFWYRQDPGLGLRLIYFSYDVKMKEKGDIPEGYSVSREKKERFSLILESASTNQTSMYLCASGGAPYEQYFGPGTRLTVT.

J is TRBJ1-5 and V is TRBV5-4, with D maybe TRBD1 (5 bases). The CDR3 loop spans 15 amino acids. V was trimmed by 0 bases and J by 4 bases, leaving 11 bases between them. Germline assignment: CDR1 SGHNT and CDR2 YYREEE (reference sequence). The CDR3 loop reads CASSLGVGGNQPQHF. The CDR3 DNA sequence: TGTGCCAGCAGCTTGGGAGTCGGGGGGAATCAGCCCCAGCATTTT.

This chain joins TRBV21-1 and TRBJ2-2; the D call in the table, TRBD2, was not verified against the DNA. TRBV21-1 is designated a pseudogene. The CDR3 consists of 14 residues. CDR3 bases: TGTGCCAGCAGCGAAACACTAGAGTCCGGGGAGCTGTTTTTT. Translating it yields CASSETLESGELFF.

V is TRBV4-3 and J is TRBJ1-2; D might be TRBD1 (5 bases). V was shortened by 2 bases and J by 4 bases, with 8 bases between the two germline ends. From germline, CDR1 is LGHNA and CDR2 YSLEER. The CDR3 spans 13 residues. The DNA of the CDR3 is TGCGCCAGCAGCCAACGGGGGGGCTATGGCTACACCTTC. Encoded protein: CASSQRGGYGYTF.

The chain is built from TRBV7-9 and TRBJ2-7; TRBD2 matches 7 bases. Unmatched junction bases numbered 11, after V lost 5 bases and J lost 7 bases. Germline values: CDR1 SEHNR, CDR2 FQNEAQ (reference sequence). The CDR3 is 14 amino acids. The CDR3 spells CASSLGGIKEEQYF. CDR3 in DNA: TGTGCCAGCAGCCTCGGGGGGATCAAGGAGGAGCAGTACTTC. Full variable domain (remainder filled in from reference TRBV7-9 and TRBJ2-7): DTGVSQNPRHKITKRGQNVTFRCDPISEHNRLYWYRQTLGQGPEFLTYFQNEAQLEKSRLLSDRFSAERPKGSFSTLEIQRTEQGDSAMYLCASSLGGIKEEQYFGPGTRLTVT.

This rearrangement joins TRBV7-2 to TRBJ2-5, with 12 bases aligning to TRBD1. The CDR3 totals 18 residues. V shed 3 bases and J 2 bases; nucleotides not matched to a gene: 10. The germline CDR1 and CDR2 sequences are SGHTA and FQGNSA. CDR3 residues: CASSFQGPGQGAQETQYF. The CDR3 DNA reads as TGTGCCAGCAGCTTCCAAGGACCGGGACAGGGGGCGCAAGAGACCCAGTACTTC.

This clone was counted between two and nine times. The chain has TRBV7-2 and TRBJ1-2; unclear D gene. The CDR3 runs to 14 residues. Germline-derived CDR1 and CDR2 are SGHTA and FQGNSA. Trimming stripped 3 bases from V and 4 bases from J, with 12 bases between. The CDR3 loop is CASSLGGRGYGYTF. The CDR3 region has the DNA TGTGCCAGCAGCTTGGGAGGGCGAGGCTATGGCTACACCTTC. The variable domain in full, with the rest retrieved from reference TRBV7-2 and TRBJ1-2, is GAGVSQSPSNKVTEKGKDVELRCDPISGHTALYWYRQSLGQGLEFLIYFQGNSAPDKSGLPSDRFSAERTGGSVSTLTIQRTQQEDSAVYLCASSLGGRGYGYTFGSGTRLTVV.